This passage covers 2 T cell receptor beta chains from one sample sequenced in a study of blood T cell repertoires in COVID-19. Measured with immunoSEQ multiplex PCR; TCRdb has only the in-frame clones, and not every one. The table records some 57,000 clones, 90% of them present only once. The sequencing sample was made of peripheral blood. Receptors originate from a man aged 60 to 75 with active COVID-19.

V usage is TRBV7-8 and J usage is TRBJ1-1, with D hard to call. This CDR3 has 13 amino acids. V was pared by 2 bases and J by 4 bases, with 8 bases between. CDR1 and CDR2 from the germline V gene are SGHVS and FQNEAQ. This CDR3 is CASSLSARTEAFF. The DNA of the CDR3 is TGTGCCAGCAGCTTAAGCGCGCGCACTGAAGCTTTCTTT.

This clone was found once. V and J are TRBV15 and TRBJ1-1; D may be TRBD1 (5 bases). The CDR3 runs 14 residues. V was shortened by 1 base and J by 3 bases, with 9 bases between the two germline ends. Per the germline V gene, CDR1 is LNHNV and CDR2 is YYDKDF (reference sequence). The CDR3 DNA sequence: TGTGCCACCAGCAGAGTTGCAGGGTACACTGAAGCTTTCTTT. Translated, it gives CATSRVAGYTEAFF.